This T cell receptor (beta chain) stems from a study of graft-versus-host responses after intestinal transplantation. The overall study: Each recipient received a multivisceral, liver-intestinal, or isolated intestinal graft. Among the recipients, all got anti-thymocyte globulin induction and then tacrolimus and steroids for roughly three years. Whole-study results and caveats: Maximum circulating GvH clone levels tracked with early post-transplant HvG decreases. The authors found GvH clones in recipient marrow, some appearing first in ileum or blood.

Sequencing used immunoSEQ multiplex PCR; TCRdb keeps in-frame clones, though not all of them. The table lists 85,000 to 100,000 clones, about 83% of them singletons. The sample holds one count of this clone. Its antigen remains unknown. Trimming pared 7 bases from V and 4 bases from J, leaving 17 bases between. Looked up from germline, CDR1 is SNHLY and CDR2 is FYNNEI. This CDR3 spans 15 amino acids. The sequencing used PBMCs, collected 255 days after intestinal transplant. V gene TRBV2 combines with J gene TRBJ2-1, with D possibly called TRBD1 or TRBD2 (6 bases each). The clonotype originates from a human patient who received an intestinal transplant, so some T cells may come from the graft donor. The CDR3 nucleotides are TGTGCCAGCATGTGGGGGGCCTCTTTGTACAATGAGCAGTTCTTC. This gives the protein CASMWGASLYNEQFF.